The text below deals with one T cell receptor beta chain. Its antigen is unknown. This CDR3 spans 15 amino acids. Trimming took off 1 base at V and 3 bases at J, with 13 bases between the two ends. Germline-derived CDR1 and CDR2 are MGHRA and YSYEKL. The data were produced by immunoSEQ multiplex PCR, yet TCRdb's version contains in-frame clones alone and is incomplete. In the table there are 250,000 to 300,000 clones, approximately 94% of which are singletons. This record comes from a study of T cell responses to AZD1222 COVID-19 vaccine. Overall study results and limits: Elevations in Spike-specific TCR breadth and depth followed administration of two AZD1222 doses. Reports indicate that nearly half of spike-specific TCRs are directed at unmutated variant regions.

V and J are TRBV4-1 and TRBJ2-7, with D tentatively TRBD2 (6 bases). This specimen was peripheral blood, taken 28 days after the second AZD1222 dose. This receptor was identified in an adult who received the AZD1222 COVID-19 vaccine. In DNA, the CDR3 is TGCGCCAGCAGCCAAGGGGACTGGGCCCACTACGAGCAGTACTTC. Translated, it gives CASSQGDWAHYEQYF.